The 14 T cell receptor beta chains in this list originate from one sample, sequenced in a study of cytomegalovirus exposure and HLA in healthy donors. This PCR relied on a set of 60 Vbeta primers and 13 Jbeta primers. Profiled with immunoSEQ multiplex PCR; TCRdb holds only in-frame clones, not every one. This sample yields roughly 140,000 clones, of which approximately 9% are seen a single time; 1.8% belongs to the top ten. Sequenced: PBMCs. The receptors originated from a male donor in good health and CMV-seronegative.

This chain links TRBV27 with TRBJ1-5; D not resolved. There are 15 residues in the CDR3. Germline V gene data show CDR1 as MNHEY and CDR2 as SMNVEV (reference sequence). V dropped 0 bases and J dropped 0 bases, with 6 bases sitting between them. The CDR3 DNA is TGTGCCAGCAGTTTATCCGGTTATAGCAATCAGCCCCAGCATTTT. It is translated as CASSLSGYSNQPQHF.

The chain links TRBV5-1 to TRBJ1-2, with D hard to call. Germline assignment: CDR1 SGHRS and CDR2 YFSETQ. V lost 4 bases, J lost 8 bases, and 18 bases lay in between. CDR3 length: 14 residues. The CDR3 bases are TGCGCCAGCAGCCCCCCGAGTGCCGCCGTGGGCTACACCTTC. Translating it yields CASSPPSAAVGYTF.

This clone has just a few counts. The genes are TRBV27 and TRBJ1-5, with D hard to call. The CDR3 consists of 13 residues. V lost 10 bases to trimming and J lost 4 bases, with 14 bases between them. Per the germline V gene, CDR1 is MNHEY and CDR2 is SMNVEV (reference sequence). This CDR3 is CATRRAGNQPQHF. The CDR3 nucleotides are TGTGCCACCCGACGGGCGGGTAATCAGCCCCAGCATTTT.

CDR3: CASSPLGGEGTDTQYF. CDR3 in DNA: TGTGCCAGCAGCCCCCTGGGGGGAGAGGGCACAGATACGCAGTATTTT. The V call is TRBV27, the J call TRBJ2-3, with a possible D match to TRBD2 (6 bases). Per the germline V gene, CDR1 is MNHEY and CDR2 is SMNVEV (reference sequence). V was shortened by 6 bases and J by 1 base, with 17 bases between the two germline ends. The length of the CDR3 is 16 residues.

This chain's CDR3 is CASSERKTGDYEQYF. The CDR3 nucleotides read TGTGCCAGCAGTGAAAGGAAGACGGGGGATTACGAGCAGTACTTC. The chain recombines TRBV6-1 with TRBJ2-7; D is possibly TRBD2 (6 bases). CDR1 is MNHNS and CDR2 is SASEGT in the germline V gene. This CDR3 is built from 15 residues. Between the trimmed V and J ends, which lost 2 bases and 4 bases, there was a span of 15 bases.

This clone was seen only once. V usage is TRBV7-9 and J usage is TRBJ1-3; D not resolved. Germline loops: CDR1 SEHNR, CDR2 FQNEAQ (reference sequence). The CDR3 extends over 13 amino acids. The ends were cut back, 5 bases at V and 4 bases at J, with 9 bases in the middle. The CDR3 here is CASSLPGGNTIYF. DNA of the CDR3: TGTGCCAGCAGCCTTCCCGGGGGAAACACCATATATTTT.

This clone was seen only a few times. This rearrangement joins TRBV5-1 to TRBJ2-1; 8 bases map to TRBD2. Trimming cost V 0 bases and J 3 bases; bases outside gene matches: 5. Germline V CDR1 and CDR2: SGHRS, YFSETQ. This CDR3 is 16 amino acids long. In DNA form, the CDR3 reads TGCGCCAGCAGCTTGGACCGGGGGGGAGACTACAATGAGCAGTTCTTC. Protein: CASSLDRGGDYNEQFF.

This clone appeared a few times. The chain uses TRBV9 and TRBJ1-2; TRBD1 might be the D (6 bases). There are 15 residues in the CDR3. The V and J ends lost 0 bases and 4 bases respectively, with 13 bases between them. Germline V lookup: CDR1 SGDLS, CDR2 YYNGEE. The CDR3 is CASSVGEPTGYGYTF. CDR3 DNA: TGTGCCAGCAGCGTAGGGGAACCGACAGGCTATGGCTACACCTTC.

As for this clone: This sample includes further DNA sequences coding for the same CDR3. This sequence joins TRBV13 and TRBJ1-1, with a possible D match to TRBD1 (6 bases). V lost 5 bases and J 11 bases, leaving 18 bases between the germline ends. The CDR3 contains 13 residues. Looked up from germline, CDR1 is PRHDT and CDR2 is FYEKMQ (reference sequence). The chain's CDR3 is CASSADRPLLAFF. CDR3 sequence (DNA): TGTGCCAGCAGCGCGGACAGACCGTTACTGGCTTTCTTT.

The chain employs TRBV28 and TRBJ2-5, with 8 bases matching TRBD2. The J call may not be correct, given that the DNA end is closer to TRBJ2-7. Germline V gene sequence: CDR1 MDHEN, CDR2 SYDVKM. This CDR3 has 12 residues. The CDR3 DNA reads as TGTGCCAGCTATACTAGCGGCTACGAGCAGTACTTC. Amino acid sequence: CASYTSGYEQYF.

The rearrangement uses TRBV5-1 and TRBJ1-1; D is uncertain. The CDR3 spans 14 residues. Trimming stripped 0 bases from V and 1 base from J, with 7 bases between. Per the germline V gene, CDR1 is SGHRS and CDR2 is YFSETQ. The DNA of the CDR3 is TGCGCCAGCAGCTTGGTAGATAAGAACACTGAAGCTTTCTTT. Translation gives CASSLVDKNTEAFF.

The CDR3 is CASKGHSNQPQHF. The DNA of the CDR3 is TGTGCCAGCAAAGGACACAGCAATCAGCCCCAGCATTTT. The rearrangement joins TRBV28 to TRBJ1-5, with D possibly being TRBD1 (5 bases). Between the trimmed V and J ends, which lost 7 bases and 1 base, there was a span of 8 bases. The CDR3 is made up of 13 amino acids. Looked up from germline, CDR1 is MDHEN and CDR2 is SYDVKM.

This CDR3 is CASSGGWQSFATNEKLFF. The DNA for the CDR3 is TGTGCCAGCAGTGGCGGGTGGCAGTCATTTGCAACTAATGAAAAACTGTTTTTT. The chain links TRBV7-2 to TRBJ1-4; D call uncertain. V lost 6 bases, J lost 0 bases, and 20 bases lay in between. The CDR3 covers 18 residues. CDR1 and CDR2 from the germline V gene are SGHTA and FQGNSA.

The chain is built from TRBV27 and TRBJ1-1; maybe TRBD1 (6 bases). This CDR3 is built from 14 residues. V lost 5 bases to trimming and J lost 4 bases, with 14 bases between them. CDR1 and CDR2 from the germline V gene are MNHEY and SMNVEV (reference sequence). Written as DNA, the CDR3 is TGTGCCAGCAGTGGTCCCGGGACAAGCACTGAAGCTTTCTTT. This codes for CASSGPGTSTEAFF.